This paragraph reports one T cell receptor beta chain. This clonotype was observed once. Its target antigen remains unknown. No much larger clone exists at a distance of one base, and base qualities are not known. This sample is part of a study of blood T cells in healthy people across ages (dated by TCRdb to 2014 to 2015). Study-level background: In model experiments, template switching captured about one uniquely barcoded TCR beta cDNA molecule for every two T cells. Using deep sequencing normalized with unique cDNA molecular identifiers, the study measured how TCR beta repertoire diversity changes with age. Four age groups were formed from the donors: young (average approximately 15 years), middle-aged (around 40), aged (around 68) and long-lived (around 82). To avoid experimental bias, donors of different ages were spread randomly across the sequencing lanes. For two donors (one aged 18 to 29 and one aged 80 or older), the study analyzed two additional independent replicas of 1 million unique cDNA reads from the same blood draw.

Here V drops 4 bases and J drops 7 bases, and the junction holds 15 bases not matched to any gene. The CDR3 sequence holds 16 residues, the cysteine and phenylalanine included. This entry keeps only the CDR3 DNA: 48 bases, framed from base 1. Reading the germline V gene gives CDR1 SGHAT and CDR2 FQNNGV. Receptor libraries were prepared by 5' RACE. Reads for this sample came from an Illumina HiSeq 2500. A second PCR of roughly 7 to 11 cycles was performed with a sample-barcoded 5' primer and a J-beta primer mix. A unique molecular identifier was introduced onto each TCR beta cDNA molecule by a template-switch 5' adaptor carrying 12 random nucleotides. Each sample yielded at least 3 million CDR3-containing paired-end reads. All of the RNA was converted into first-strand cDNA using the Mint cDNA synthesis kit, with a TRBC-specific oligonucleotide serving as the primer. After uracil-DNA glycosylase treatment, a first 18-cycle PCR used universal primers M1SS and BC2_uni_R on all cDNA. As for how the authors treated the data: For normalization, 1 million high-quality reads, each with a distinct molecular identifier, were randomly selected from each sample. Instead of being binned into consensus sequences, reads that shared molecular identifiers were thrown out. MiTCR, run with a Q25 quality threshold and the strictest error-elimination algorithm, handled CDR3 identification, clonotype clustering and error correction. Lower-bound total TCR beta diversity was estimated with a nonparametric unseen species model using Euler transformation. TCRdb reran the public reads through fastp at Q25 and MiXCR, keeping productive beta chains. Every CDR3 protein is listed once, alongside the most common genes and DNA of its rows. Here the V and J calls rest on TCRdb's processing, not on the authors' analysis. The sample table holds hundreds of thousands of distinct CDR3 sequences, of which over 45% were seen once. The leading ten clones occupy around 22% of the sample.

Donors were a few dozen systemically healthy Caucasian individuals from Russia aged 6 to 90 years. Roughly 10 milliliters of peripheral blood were collected from each donor into EDTA-treated Vacutainer tubes. Ficoll-Paque density-gradient centrifugation was used to isolate PBMCs, with at least 6.5 million obtained per sample. Trizol reagent was used to extract total RNA from PBMCs, with at least 5 micrograms per sample. The percentages of naive CD45RAhigh/CD27high T cells were determined by flow cytometry on a PBMC aliquot from every donor. Beyond this particular receptor, the publication reports: A strong correlation was found between observed TCR beta diversity and the percentage of naive T cells measured by flow cytometry. Because the CMV infection status of the donors was unknown, age-related changes in expanded clonotypes may potentially have been confounded. As age increased, observed TCR beta diversity per million T cells dropped in a roughly linear way, and a significant reduction was already evident by age 40. Conclusive comparison of naive and antigen-experienced compartments was prevented by the profiling of bulk unsorted PBMCs. The long-lived group showed more naive CD4+ T cells, fewer expanded clones and increased TCR diversity than the aged group, suggesting age selection. Estimates of total diversity based on one million sequenced T cells were regarded as lower bounds and as underestimates.

The origin of this receptor is a man aged 30 to 39 in good health. The sequenced sample was blood. The rearrangement joined TRBV11-2 to TRBJ2-5, with 7 bases aligning to TRBD1. The CDR3 region has the sequence CASSSRSGDSGGTQYF. DNA sequence: TGTGCCAGCAGCTCGAGGAGTGGGGACAGTGGAGGGACCCAGTACTTC.